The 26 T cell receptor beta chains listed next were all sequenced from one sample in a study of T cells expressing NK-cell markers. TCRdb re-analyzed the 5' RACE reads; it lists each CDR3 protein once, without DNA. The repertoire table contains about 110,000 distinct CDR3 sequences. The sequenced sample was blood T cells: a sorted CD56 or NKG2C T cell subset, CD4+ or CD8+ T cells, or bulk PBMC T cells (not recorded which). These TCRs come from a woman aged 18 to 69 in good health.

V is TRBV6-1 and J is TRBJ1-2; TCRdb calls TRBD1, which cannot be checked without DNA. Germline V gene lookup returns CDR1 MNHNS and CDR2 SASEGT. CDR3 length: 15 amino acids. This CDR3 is CASSEFDRGTYGYTF.

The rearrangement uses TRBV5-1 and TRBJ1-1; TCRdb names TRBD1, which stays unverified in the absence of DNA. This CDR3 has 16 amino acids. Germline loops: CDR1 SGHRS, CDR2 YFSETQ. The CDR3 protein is CASSLAGQGANTEAFF.

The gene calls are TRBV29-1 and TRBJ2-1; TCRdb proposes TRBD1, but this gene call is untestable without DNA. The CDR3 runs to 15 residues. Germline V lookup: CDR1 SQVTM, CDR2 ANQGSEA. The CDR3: CSVEDPSGGYNEQFF.

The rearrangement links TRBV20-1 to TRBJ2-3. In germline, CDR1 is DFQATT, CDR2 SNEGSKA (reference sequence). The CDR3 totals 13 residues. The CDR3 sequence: CTTRLIRTDTQYF.

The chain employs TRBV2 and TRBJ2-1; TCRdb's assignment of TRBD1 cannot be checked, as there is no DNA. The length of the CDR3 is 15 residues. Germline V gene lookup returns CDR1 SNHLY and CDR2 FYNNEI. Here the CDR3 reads CASSETGGGNNEQFF. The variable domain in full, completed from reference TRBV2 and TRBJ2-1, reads EPEVTQTPSHQVTQMGQEVILRCVPISNHLYFYWYRQILGQKVEFLVSFYNNEISEKSEIFDDQFSVERPDGSNFTLKIRSTKLEDSAMYFCASSETGGGNNEQFFGPGTRLTVL.

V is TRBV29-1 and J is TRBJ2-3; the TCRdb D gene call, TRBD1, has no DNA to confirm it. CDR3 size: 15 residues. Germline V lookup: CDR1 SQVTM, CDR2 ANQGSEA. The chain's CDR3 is CSVAGGSGITDTQYF.

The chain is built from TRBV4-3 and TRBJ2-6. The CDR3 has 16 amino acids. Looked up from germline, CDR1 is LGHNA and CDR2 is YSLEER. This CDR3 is CASSPQLSSGANVLTF.

CDR3 amino acids: CASSLSYTEAFF. The gene calls are TRBV13 and TRBJ1-1. Germline V CDR1 and CDR2: PRHDT, FYEKMQ (reference sequence). The CDR3 has 12 amino acids.

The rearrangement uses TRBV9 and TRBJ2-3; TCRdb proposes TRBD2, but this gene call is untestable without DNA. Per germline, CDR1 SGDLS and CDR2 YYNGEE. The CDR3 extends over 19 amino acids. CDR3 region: CASSASYVAGGLSTDTQYF.

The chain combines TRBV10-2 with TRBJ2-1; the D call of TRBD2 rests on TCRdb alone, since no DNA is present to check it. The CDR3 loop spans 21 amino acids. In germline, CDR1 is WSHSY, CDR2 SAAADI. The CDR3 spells CASSETLTSGGDRGSYNEQFF.

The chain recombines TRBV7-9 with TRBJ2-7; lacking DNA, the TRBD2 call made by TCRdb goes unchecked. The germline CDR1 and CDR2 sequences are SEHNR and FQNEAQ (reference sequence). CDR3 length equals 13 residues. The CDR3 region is CASSPSAVDEQYF.

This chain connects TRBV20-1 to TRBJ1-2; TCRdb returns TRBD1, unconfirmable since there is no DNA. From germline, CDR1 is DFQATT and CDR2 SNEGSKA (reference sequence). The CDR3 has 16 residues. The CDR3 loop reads CSARGVGQAAVDGYTF.

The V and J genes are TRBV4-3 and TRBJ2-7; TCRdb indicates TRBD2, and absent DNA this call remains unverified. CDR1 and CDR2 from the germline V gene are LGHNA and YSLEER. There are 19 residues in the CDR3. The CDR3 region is CASSQFDGASGAQTDEQYF.

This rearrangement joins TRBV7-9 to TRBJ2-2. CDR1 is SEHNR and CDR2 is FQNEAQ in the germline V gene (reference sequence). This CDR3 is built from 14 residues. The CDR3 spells CASSSQSDTGELFF.

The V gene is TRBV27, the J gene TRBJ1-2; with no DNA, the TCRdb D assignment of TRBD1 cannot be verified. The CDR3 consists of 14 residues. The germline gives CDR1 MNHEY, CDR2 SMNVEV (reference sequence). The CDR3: CASSWGTGDYGYTF.

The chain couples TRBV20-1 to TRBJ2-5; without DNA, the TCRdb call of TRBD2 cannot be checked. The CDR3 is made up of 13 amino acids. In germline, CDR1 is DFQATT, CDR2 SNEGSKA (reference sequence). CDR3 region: CSAFRGILETQYF.

Here the CDR3 reads CASSLAGTGSEGAFF. The rearrangement uses TRBV11-2 and TRBJ1-1; TCRdb calls TRBD1, which cannot be checked without DNA. Looked up from germline, CDR1 is SGHAT and CDR2 is FQNNGV. The length of the CDR3 is 15 residues.

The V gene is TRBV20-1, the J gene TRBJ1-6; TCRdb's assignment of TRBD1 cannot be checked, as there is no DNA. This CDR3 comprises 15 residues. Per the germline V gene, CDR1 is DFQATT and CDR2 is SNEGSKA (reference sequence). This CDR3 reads CSARDRDRAYSPLHF.

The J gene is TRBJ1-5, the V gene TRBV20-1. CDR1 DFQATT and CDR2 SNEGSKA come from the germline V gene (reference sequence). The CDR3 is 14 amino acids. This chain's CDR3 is CSAGMKTSNQPQHF.

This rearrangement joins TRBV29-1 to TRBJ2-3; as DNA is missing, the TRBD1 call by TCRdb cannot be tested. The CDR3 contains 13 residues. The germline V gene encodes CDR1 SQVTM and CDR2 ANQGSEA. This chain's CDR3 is CSAADTRTDTQYF.

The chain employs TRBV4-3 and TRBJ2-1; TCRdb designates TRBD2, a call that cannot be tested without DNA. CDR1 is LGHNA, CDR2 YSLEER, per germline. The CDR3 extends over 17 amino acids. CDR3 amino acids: CASSLSTVGAGGNEQFF.

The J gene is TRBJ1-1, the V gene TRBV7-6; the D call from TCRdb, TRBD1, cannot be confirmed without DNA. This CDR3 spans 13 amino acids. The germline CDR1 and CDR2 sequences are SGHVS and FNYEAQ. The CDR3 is CASYPGGGREAFF.

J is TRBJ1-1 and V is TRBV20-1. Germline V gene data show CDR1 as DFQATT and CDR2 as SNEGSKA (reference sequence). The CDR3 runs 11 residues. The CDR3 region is CSAAGNTEAFF.

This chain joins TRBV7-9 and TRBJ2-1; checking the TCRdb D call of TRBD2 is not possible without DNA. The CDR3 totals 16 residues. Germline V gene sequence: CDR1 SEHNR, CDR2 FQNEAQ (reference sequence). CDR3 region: CASSSPVGGPGNEQFF. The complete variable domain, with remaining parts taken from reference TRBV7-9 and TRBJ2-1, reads DTGVSQNPRHKITKRGQNVTFRCDPISEHNRLYWYRQTLGQGPEFLTYFQNEAQLEKSRLLSDRFSAERPKGSFSTLEIQRTEQGDSAMYLCASSSPVGGPGNEQFFGPGTRLTVL.

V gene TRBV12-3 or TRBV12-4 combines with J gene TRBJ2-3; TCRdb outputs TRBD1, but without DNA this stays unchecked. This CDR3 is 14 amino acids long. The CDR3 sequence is CACDRAPSTDTQYF.

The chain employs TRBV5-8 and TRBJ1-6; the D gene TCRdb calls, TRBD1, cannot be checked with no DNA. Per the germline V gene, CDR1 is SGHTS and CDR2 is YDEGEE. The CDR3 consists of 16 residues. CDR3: CASSVDRARYNSPLHF.